The clone carrying this T cell receptor beta chain was counted only a few times. This specimen belongs to a study of technical replicates of blood from a few donors. The CDR3 has 14 residues. V was shortened by 1 base and J by 2 bases, with 7 bases between the two germline ends. The assay was immunoSEQ multiplex PCR, and TCRdb's table has in-frame clones only and misses some. The data hold 75,000 to 85,000 clones, with approximately 78% observed a single time. Material: PBMCs. The chain recombines TRBV5-3 with TRBJ1-5, with D uncertain. TRBV5-3 belongs to the ORF category, with a function that is uncertain. This TCR was sampled from a human donor in good health. Some clones in this sample may be carry-over from other donors' samples. The CDR3 loop is CARSLYSGNQPQHF. CDR3 coding DNA: TGTGCCAGAAGCTTGTACTCTGGCAATCAGCCCCAGCATTTT.